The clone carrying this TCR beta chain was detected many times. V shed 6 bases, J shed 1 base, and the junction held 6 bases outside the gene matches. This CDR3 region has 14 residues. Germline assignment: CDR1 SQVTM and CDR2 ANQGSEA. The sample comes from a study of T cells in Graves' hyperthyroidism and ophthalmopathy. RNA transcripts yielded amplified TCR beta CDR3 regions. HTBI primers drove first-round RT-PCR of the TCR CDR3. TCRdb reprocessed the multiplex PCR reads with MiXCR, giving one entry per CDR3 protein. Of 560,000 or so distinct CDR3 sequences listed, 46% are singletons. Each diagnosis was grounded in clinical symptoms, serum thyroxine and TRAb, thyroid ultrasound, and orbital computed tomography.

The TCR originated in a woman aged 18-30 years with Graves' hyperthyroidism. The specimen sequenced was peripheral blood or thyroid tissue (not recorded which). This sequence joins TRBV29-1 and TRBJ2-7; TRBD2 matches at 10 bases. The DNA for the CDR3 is TGCAGCGTCGCTAGCGGGAGTTTGTCCTACGAGCAGTACTTC. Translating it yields CSVASGSLSYEQYF.